This TCR beta chain stems from a study of blood T cell repertoires in COVID-19. The overall study: COVID-19 samples collected from the United States, Italy and Spain covered acute and convalescent phases. The cDNA or gDNA used as material had been derived from T cells, B-cell-depleted T cells, or PBMCs.

Per the original data handling: Estimated nucleated cell counts came from reference gene primer amplification. Assay used: immunoSEQ multiplex PCR; TCRdb lists only in-frame clones, some missing. Clone size and V and J calls were adopted from that table, with D and trimming inferred from the DNA. The sample has hundreds of thousands of clones, over 75% seen once. The source material was PBMCs or T cells enriched from blood (not recorded which). The sequence derives from a woman in her thirties or forties with acute COVID-19.

The DNA of the CDR3 is TGTGCCAGCAGCGGAAAGAGGGGGGGTTACACCTTC. It specifies CASSGKRGGYTF. The chain has TRBV13 and TRBJ1-2, with TRBD1 as a possible D gene (6 bases). Per germline, CDR1 PRHDT and CDR2 FYEKMQ (reference sequence). Trimming pared 5 bases from V and 11 bases from J, leaving 15 bases between. CDR3 length: 12 residues.